The 26 T cell receptor beta chains below all came from one sample that was sequenced in a study of blood T cell repertoires in COVID-19. The protocol was immunoSEQ multiplex PCR, while the TCRdb copy is restricted to in-frame clones and leaves out a portion. The sample lists 200,000 to 300,000 clones, 70% to 90% occurring once. The sequencing sample was made of peripheral blood. The source is a middle-aged woman with acute or convalescent COVID-19.

The chain couples TRBV4-1 to TRBJ1-4, with D perhaps TRBD1 (6 bases). The length of the CDR3 is 15 residues. V gave up 2 bases and J gave up 0 bases, with 7 bases separating them. Germline loops: CDR1 MGHRA, CDR2 YSYEKL. The CDR3 is CASSQPGATNEKLFF. The CDR3 DNA reads TGCGCCAGCAGCCAACCAGGGGCAACTAATGAAAAACTGTTTTTT.

This chain uses TRBV5-1 with TRBJ1-6; D unclear. Germline V gene sequence: CDR1 SGHRS, CDR2 YFSETQ. The CDR3 loop spans 14 amino acids. V was cut by 4 bases and J by 2 bases, with 7 bases left in between. Written as DNA, the CDR3 is TGCGCCAGCAGCACGGGGACCTATAATTCACCCCTCCACTTT. Translated: CASSTGTYNSPLHF.

The chain links TRBV7-2 to TRBJ1-3; 10 bases match TRBD1. The CDR3 loop spans 16 amino acids. Looked up from germline, CDR1 is SGHTA and CDR2 is FQGNSA. V gave up 0 bases and J gave up 7 bases; unmatched junction bases: 6. CDR3 nucleotides: TGTGCCAGCAGCTTAGCTACGACAGGGGGCCGGAACACCATATATTTT. The encoded protein is CASSLATTGGRNTIYF.

V is TRBV10-2 and J is TRBJ1-4; 11 nucleotides agree with TRBD1. Germline V CDR1 and CDR2: WSHSY, SAAADI. The CDR3 runs to 16 residues. The V gene end was trimmed by 2 bases and the J gene end by 7 bases; junction bases not matched to a gene: 6. The CDR3 loop is CASSEHGTGGGEKLFF. The CDR3 DNA is TGCGCCAGCAGTGAGCACGGGACAGGGGGGGGTGAAAAACTGTTTTTT.

The V and J genes are TRBV2 and TRBJ1-5; TRBD1 aligns across 9 bases. The CDR3 loop spans 16 amino acids. V dropped 1 base and J dropped 1; count of bases not matched to a gene: 2. Germline assignment: CDR1 SNHLY and CDR2 FYNNEI. CDR3 region: CASSEGTGVSNQPQHF. CDR3 nucleotide sequence: TGTGCCAGCAGTGAAGGGACAGGGGTGAGCAATCAGCCCCAGCATTTT.

The chain employs TRBV9 and TRBJ2-7, with 7 bases fitting TRBD2. J was trimmed by 4 bases and V by 0 bases; bases with no gene match: 1. CDR3 size: 13 residues. Per germline, CDR1 SGDLS and CDR2 YYNGEE. The CDR3 sequence is CASSVGEGYEQYV. In nucleotides, the CDR3 is TGTGCCAGCAGCGTAGGGGAGGGTTACGAGCAGTACGTC.

The rearrangement uses TRBV19 and TRBJ2-1; 7 bases fit TRBD1. CDR1 and CDR2 from the germline V gene are LNHDA and SQIVND (reference sequence). With 5 bases clipped from V and 3 bases from J, the junction kept 7 bases outside the gene matches. CDR3 length: 15 residues. CDR3 bases: TGTGCCAGTAGTCCCCCGGGACAGTACTACAATGAGCAGTTCTTC. It encodes CASSPPGQYYNEQFF.

The chain uses TRBV29-1 and TRBJ2-1, with 12 bases matching TRBD1. V shed 7 bases and J 5 bases; nucleotides not matched to a gene: 9. The germline V gene encodes CDR1 SQVTM and CDR2 ANQGSEA. This CDR3 contains 15 residues. The CDR3 DNA reads TGCAGCGGTTCTCTCGGGACAGGGGGCAACAATGAGCAGTTCTTC. It specifies CSGSLGTGGNNEQFF.

The rearrangement uses TRBV6-6 and TRBJ2-3; no firm D call. CDR1 MNHNY and CDR2 SVGAGI come from the germline V gene (reference sequence). There are 11 residues in the CDR3. V was cut by 8 bases and J by 0 bases, with 3 bases left in between. The CDR3, as DNA: TGTGCCAGCTTAAGCACAGATACGCAGTATTTT. It specifies CASLSTDTQYF.

The rearrangement joins TRBV2 to TRBJ1-4; 7 nucleotides align to TRBD1. V shed 7 bases and J 7 bases; nucleotides not matched to a gene: 6. Per the germline V gene, CDR1 is SNHLY and CDR2 is FYNNEI. This CDR3 is built from 13 residues. CDR3 nucleotide sequence: TGTGCCAGCAACAAGGGGGCAGCTGAAAAACTGTTTTTT. Its translation is CASNKGAAEKLFF. The full variable domain, its missing parts supplied by reference TRBV2 and TRBJ1-4, is EPEVTQTPSHQVTQMGQEVILRCVPISNHLYFYWYRQILGQKVEFLVSFYNNEISEKSEIFDDQFSVERPDGSNFTLKIRSTKLEDSAMYFCASNKGAAEKLFFGSGTQLSVL.

The chain employs TRBV24-1 and TRBJ1-2, with 8 nucleotides matching TRBD1. This CDR3 region has 13 residues. With 9 bases clipped from V and 6 bases from J, the junction kept 8 bases outside the gene matches. Germline V gene sequence: CDR1 KGHDR, CDR2 SFDVKD. The DNA for the CDR3 is TGTGCCACCCACCGGACAGGGACCGATGGCTACACCTTC. Protein: CATHRTGTDGYTF.

V gene TRBV10-3 combines with J gene TRBJ1-4; unclear D gene. Between the trimmed V and J ends, which lost 0 bases and 12 bases, there was a span of 14 bases. This CDR3 has 14 amino acids. Germline V gene lookup returns CDR1 ENHRY and CDR2 SYGVKD. CDR3 residues: CAISESRDPGELFF. The CDR3 DNA follows: TGTGCCATCAGTGAGTCGAGAGACCCCGGAGAACTGTTTTTT.

The gene calls are TRBV5-1 and TRBJ1-3; D gene ambiguous. This CDR3 is built from 15 residues. CDR1 and CDR2 from the germline V gene are SGHRS and YFSETQ. Trimming took 2 bases from V and 4 from J, leaving 13 bases between them. DNA for the CDR3: TGCGCCAGCAGCTTATCGTCGGGATCCGGAAACACCATATATTTT. Residues: CASSLSSGSGNTIYF. The full variable domain, in which reference TRBV5-1 and TRBJ1-3 provide the parts outside the CDR3, is KAGVTQTPRYLIKTRGQQVTLSCSPISGHRSVSWYQQTPGQGLQFLFEYFSETQRNKGNFPGRFSGRQFSNSRSEMNVSTLELGDSALYLCASSLSSGSGNTIYFGEGSWLTVV.

CDR3 DNA sequence: TGCGCCAGCAGCCTCCCCATGGCAGCGAAGGATCACAATGAGCAGTTCTTC. Translating gives CASSLPMAAKDHNEQFF. The chain couples TRBV4-1 to TRBJ2-1; D unclear. The CDR3 sequence is 17 residues long. Trimming pared 4 bases from V and 5 bases from J, leaving 21 bases between. Germline CDR1 is MGHRA and CDR2 is YSYEKL.

This chain uses TRBV10-3 with TRBJ1-1; D is perhaps TRBD1 (5 bases). Trimming shortened V by 6 bases and J by 3 bases, and 11 bases separated the two germline ends. Germline V gene lookup returns CDR1 ENHRY and CDR2 SYGVKD. This CDR3 has 13 residues. This CDR3 reads CAIRMTEDTEAFF. CDR3 coding DNA: TGTGCCATCAGAATGACAGAGGACACTGAAGCTTTCTTT.

The chain is built from TRBV10-1 and TRBJ1-1, with 10 bases that match TRBD1. The germline V gene encodes CDR1 WNHNN and CDR2 SYGVQD (reference sequence). The V segment lost 5 bases and the J segment 1 base; nucleotides outside the gene matches: 10. This CDR3 region has 17 residues. The CDR3 DNA follows: TGCGCCAGCAGTCCGTACGTGGGACAGGGGTCGAACACTGAAGCTTTCTTT. It specifies CASSPYVGQGSNTEAFF.

The chain joins TRBV28 to TRBJ1-1; D ambiguous. Germline-derived CDR1 and CDR2 are MDHEN and SYDVKM. V was trimmed by 3 bases and J by 3 bases, leaving 8 bases between them. The CDR3 contains 13 residues. The DNA of the CDR3 is TGTGCCAGCAGTTTTGGGCCGGACACTGAAGCTTTCTTT. The encoded protein is CASSFGPDTEAFF.

The chain links TRBV5-6 to TRBJ1-6; D gene uncertain. Germline V gene lookup returns CDR1 SGHDT and CDR2 YYEEEE. The CDR3 extends over 16 amino acids. Trimming took off 1 base at V and 4 bases at J, with 12 bases between the two ends. This CDR3 is CASSLQSRHYNSPLHF. CDR3 coding DNA: TGTGCCAGCAGCTTGCAATCTAGGCATTATAATTCACCCCTCCACTTT.

The chain is built from TRBV10-1 and TRBJ2-1; TRBD1 matches 8 bases. The CDR3 is made up of 15 amino acids. Germline CDR1 is WNHNN and CDR2 is SYGVQD (reference sequence). The V segment lost 5 bases and the J segment 3 bases; nucleotides outside the gene matches: 6. The CDR3 DNA reads as TGCGCCAGCAGTTCCGGACAGGGAGTCTACAATGAGCAGTTCTTC. Its translation: CASSSGQGVYNEQFF.

The chain links TRBV12-3 or TRBV12-4 to TRBJ1-1; D is uncertain. The CDR3 covers 13 residues. V lost 3 bases and J 2 bases, leaving 7 bases between the germline ends. In DNA form, the CDR3 reads TGTGCCAGCAGTTTTCCCCCAAACACTGAAGCTTTCTTT. Its protein product is CASSFPPNTEAFF.

The chain couples TRBV13 to TRBJ1-2, with 12 nucleotides matching TRBD1. Per the germline V gene, CDR1 is PRHDT and CDR2 is FYEKMQ (reference sequence). The CDR3 is 18 amino acids. V gave up 5 bases and J gave up 3 bases; unmatched junction bases: 13. The CDR3 is CASSPLGTGGAADYGYTF. Here the CDR3 DNA reads TGTGCCAGCAGCCCTCTTGGGACAGGGGGCGCAGCGGACTATGGCTACACCTTC.

The rearrangement joins TRBV6-1 to TRBJ1-1; TRBD1 might be the D (5 bases). Between the trimmed V and J ends, which lost 0 bases and 4 bases, there was a span of 9 bases. Germline-derived CDR1 and CDR2 are MNHNS and SASEGT. This CDR3 spans 14 amino acids. This CDR3 is CASSEAAGPTEAFF. CDR3 sequence (DNA): TGTGCCAGCAGTGAAGCTGCGGGGCCCACTGAAGCTTTCTTT.

The chain has TRBV25-1 and TRBJ1-1, with D possibly being TRBD1 (6 bases). V shed 6 bases and J shed 0 bases, with 11 bases lying between them. Germline loops: CDR1 MGHDK, CDR2 SYGVNS. The length of the CDR3 is 14 residues. The CDR3 region has the DNA TGTGCCAGCAGGCCCCAGGGGATGAACACTGAAGCTTTCTTT. It encodes CASRPQGMNTEAFF.

This clone was picked up a small number of times. The chain has TRBV7-8 and TRBJ1-4, with 10 bases matching TRBD1. The CDR3 has 16 residues. From germline, CDR1 is SGHVS and CDR2 FQNEAQ. V was clipped by 3 bases and J by 7 bases; unmatched bases: 8. DNA for the CDR3: TGTGCCAGCAGCTTCCGGGACAGGGGCTGGGCTGAAAAACTGTTTTTT. Translating gives CASSFRDRGWAEKLFF. The full variable domain, rest sourced from reference TRBV7-8 and TRBJ1-4, is GAGVSQSPRYKVAKRGQDVALRCDPISGHVSLFWYQQALGQGPEFLTYFQNEAQLDKSGLPSDRFFAERPEGSVSTLKIQRTQQEDSAVYLCASSFRDRGWAEKLFFGSGTQLSVL.

V is TRBV27 and J is TRBJ1-2, with TRBD1 matching 7 bases. Per germline, CDR1 MNHEY and CDR2 SMNVEV (reference sequence). The CDR3 has 16 residues. Trimming took 2 bases from V and 6 from J; bases not matched to a gene: 12. The CDR3 DNA reads TGTGCCAGCAGTTTAGGCTGGACAGGATCTAATAATGGCTACACCTTC. Translation gives CASSLGWTGSNNGYTF.

The chain combines TRBV6-5 with TRBJ2-5; 7 nucleotides line up with TRBD1. The CDR3 is 15 residues long. The V segment lost 5 bases and the J segment 5 bases; nucleotides outside the gene matches: 11. Germline CDR1 MNHEY, CDR2 SVGAGI. The CDR3 DNA is TGTGCCAGCAGTCTCAACAGGGGTGATGGGGAGACCCAGTACTTC. This gives the protein CASSLNRGDGETQYF.